This T cell receptor (beta chain) is from a study of T cell changes during pregnancy in multiple sclerosis. The table came from immunoSEQ multiplex PCR; TCRdb's copy has only in-frame clones and leaves some out. This sample has approximately 130,000 clones, with about 96% found just once. Sequencing used peripheral blood, obtained after pregnancy. This sequence originates from a female donor with multiple sclerosis, enrolled in a pregnancy study.

CDR3 sequence (DNA): TGTGCCAGCAGCCACAGTGGTAGCGGGATGAGCTCCTACGAGCAGTACTTC. Translating gives CASSHSGSGMSSYEQYF. The chain uses TRBV13 and TRBJ2-7; 8 nucleotides align to TRBD2. This CDR3 has 17 amino acids. Germline V gene data show CDR1 as PRHDT and CDR2 as FYEKMQ (reference sequence). Unmatched junction bases numbered 12, after V lost 5 bases and J lost 0 bases.